The clone carrying this T cell receptor (beta chain) appeared many times. The antigen remains unidentified. These data belong to a study of T cells after yellow fever vaccination. At the level of the study: With SMART-Seq v4 Ultra Low Input, the fractions containing low cell numbers were prepared.

CDR3 length: 13 residues. V dropped 3 bases and J dropped 9 bases, with 14 bases sitting between them. Germline values: CDR1 KGHSH, CDR2 LQKENI. Study-level findings and limits: Booster samples showed a return of most primary-vaccination clones (under 97% CD4, approximately 90% CD8). Weaker overall was a secondary response that nonetheless peaked faster, on day 5 versus 15.

TCRdb independently ran MiXCR on the 5' RACE reads; one entry per CDR3 protein. In the table there are some 260,000 distinct CDR3 sequences, about 5.2% of which are singletons. This clonotype was obtained from a man younger than 35 who received the YFV17D yellow fever vaccine. The V gene is TRBV18, the J gene TRBJ2-5, with D possibly TRBD2 on 5 matching bases. This specimen was CD4+ T cells sorted from PBMCs, taken on the day of the yellow fever booster vaccination. In nucleotides, the CDR3 is TGTGCCAGCTCACCCACTGCTGAGAGGGCCCAGTACTTC. Translation: CASSPTAERAQYF.